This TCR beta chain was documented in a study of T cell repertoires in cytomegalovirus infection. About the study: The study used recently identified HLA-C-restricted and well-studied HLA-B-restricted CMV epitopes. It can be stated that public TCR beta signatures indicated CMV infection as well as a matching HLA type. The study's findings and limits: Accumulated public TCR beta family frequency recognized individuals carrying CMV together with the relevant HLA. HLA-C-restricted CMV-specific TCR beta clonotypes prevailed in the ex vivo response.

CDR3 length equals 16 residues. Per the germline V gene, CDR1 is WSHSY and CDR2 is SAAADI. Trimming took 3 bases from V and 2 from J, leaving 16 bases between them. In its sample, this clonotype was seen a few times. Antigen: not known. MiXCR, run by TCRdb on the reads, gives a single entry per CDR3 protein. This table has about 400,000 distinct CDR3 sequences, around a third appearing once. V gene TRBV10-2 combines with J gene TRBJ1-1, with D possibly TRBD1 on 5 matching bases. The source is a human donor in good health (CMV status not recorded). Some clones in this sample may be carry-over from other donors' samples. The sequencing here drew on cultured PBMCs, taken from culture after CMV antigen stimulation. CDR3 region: CASSDAVGQGNTEAFF. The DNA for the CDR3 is TGCGCCAGCAGTGATGCCGTCGGGCAGGGAAACACTGAAGCTTTCTTT.